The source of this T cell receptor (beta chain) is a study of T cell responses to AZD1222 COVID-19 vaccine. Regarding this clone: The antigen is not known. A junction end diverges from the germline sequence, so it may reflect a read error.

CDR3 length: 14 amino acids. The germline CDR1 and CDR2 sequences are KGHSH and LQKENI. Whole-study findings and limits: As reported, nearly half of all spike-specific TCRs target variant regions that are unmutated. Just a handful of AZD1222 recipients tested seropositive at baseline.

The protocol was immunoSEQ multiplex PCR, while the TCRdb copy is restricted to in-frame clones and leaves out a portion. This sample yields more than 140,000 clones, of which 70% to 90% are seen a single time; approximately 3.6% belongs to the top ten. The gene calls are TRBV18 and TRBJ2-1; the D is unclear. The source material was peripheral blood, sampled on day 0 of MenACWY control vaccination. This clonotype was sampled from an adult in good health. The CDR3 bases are TGTGCCAGCTCACCACCCCTCGCCCAGTGGAGTCGGGTCTTC. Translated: CASSPPLAQWSRVF.